Here is one T cell receptor beta chain with its context. Generated by immunoSEQ multiplex PCR, the TCRdb table keeps only in-frame clones and is missing some. The repertoire holds 150,000 to 200,000 clones, with about 77% as singletons. This CDR3 region has 15 residues. Trimming removed 3 bases at V and 3 bases at J, with 12 bases between. Germline lookup yields CDR1 MNHEY and CDR2 SMNVEV (reference sequence). These data originate in a study of blood T cell repertoires in COVID-19. This clonotype was sampled from an elderly woman with acute or convalescent COVID-19. The specimen was peripheral blood. V gene TRBV27 combines with J gene TRBJ1-3, with D unclear. This CDR3 is CASSFEESGGNTIYF. DNA for the CDR3: TGTGCCAGCAGTTTCGAGGAGTCGGGTGGAAACACCATATATTTT.